This T cell receptor beta chain is drawn from a study of beta chain features in type 1 diabetes. Whole-study context: Age, gender and cell yields were similar between patients and healthy donors.

The CDR3 is made up of 14 amino acids. Trimming took off 5 bases at V and 6 bases at J, with 15 bases between the two ends. From germline, CDR1 is MNHNY and CDR2 SVGAGI (reference sequence). Isolated RNA was reverse transcribed in full, so expressed TCRB transcripts were sequenced. The repertoire was sequenced with immunoSEQ multiplex PCR; TCRdb's copy has only in-frame clones and lacks some. The repertoire has 850,000 to 900,000 clones, around a sixth of them found once; the top ten carry around 0.02%. The sequence came from a woman younger than 30 in good health. V usage is TRBV6-6 and J usage is TRBJ2-3; D is unclear. The specimen sequenced was naive CD4+ T cells from blood. The CDR3 is CASSVSPLGDTQYF. The CDR3, as DNA: TGTGCCAGCAGTGTTTCCCCGTTGGGGGATACGCAGTATTTT.